The sequence of this T cell receptor (beta chain) was determined in a study of shared clonotypes between healthy human individuals. Authors' analysis steps: Filtering was not the same, since immunoSEQ gave junction-only sequences without quality scores. The protocol was immunoSEQ multiplex PCR, while the TCRdb copy is restricted to in-frame clones and leaves out a portion. The V and J calls and the clone size are those of that table, but D and trimming were determined from the DNA. The sample records about 1.5 million clones, about 98% being singletons. The CDR3 has 13 residues. CDR1 is LNHDA and CDR2 is SQIVND in the germline V gene (reference sequence). Deletions cut 4 bases from V and 3 bases from J, with 10 bases between.

This receptor was identified in a man under 40 in good health. The sequenced sample consisted of naive CD4+ T cells sorted from blood. The subset was: CD45RA+ positively selected. The chain uses TRBV19 and TRBJ2-7; tentatively, D is TRBD2 (5 bases). The CDR3: CASSRTGDYEQYF. CDR3 DNA sequence: TGTGCCAGTAGTAGGACTGGCGACTACGAGCAGTACTTC.